This T cell receptor (beta chain) was recorded in a study of T cell responses to AZD1222 COVID-19 vaccine. A word on this clone: What it binds is unknown.

Sequencing used immunoSEQ multiplex PCR; TCRdb keeps in-frame clones, though not all of them. Of 90,000 to 110,000 clones detected, roughly 91% appear once; the ten largest clones hold more than 9%. This CDR3 contains 14 residues. Germline CDR1 reads KGHSH; CDR2 reads LQKENI. V was cut by 4 bases and J by 3 bases, with 12 bases left in between. Whole-study results and caveats: No day 14 peak samples; only post-peak repertoires were characterized. Seropositive AZD1222 recipients at baseline numbered only five or six. Spike-specific TCR breadth and depth went up after people got two AZD1222 doses. Clonal diversity was possibly underestimated, and white British individuals and females predominated among donors.

The specimen was peripheral blood, collected on day 0 of AZD1222 vaccination. The clonotype was recovered from an adult in good health. The rearrangement links TRBV18 to TRBJ1-2; tentatively, D is TRBD1 (6 bases). The CDR3 sequence is CASSRRQADYGYTF. As DNA, the CDR3 is TGTGCCAGCTCACGCCGACAGGCGGACTATGGCTACACCTTC.